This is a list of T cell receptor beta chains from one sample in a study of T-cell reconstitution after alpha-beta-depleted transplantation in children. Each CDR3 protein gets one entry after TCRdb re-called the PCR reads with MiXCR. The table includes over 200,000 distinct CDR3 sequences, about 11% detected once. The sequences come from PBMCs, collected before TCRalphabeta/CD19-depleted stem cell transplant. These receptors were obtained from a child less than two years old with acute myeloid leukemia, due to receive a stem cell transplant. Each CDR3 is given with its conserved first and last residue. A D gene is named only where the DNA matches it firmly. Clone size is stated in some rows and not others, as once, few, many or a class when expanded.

CDR3nt: TGCGCCAGCAGTCGAAAACCGGTGAACACTGAAGCTTTCTTT
CDR3aa: CASSRKPVNTEAFF
abundance: many
j_gene: TRBJ1-1
v_gene: TRBV5-1
d_gene: -

CDR3nt: TGTGCCAGCAGTTTAGCGTGGGGGCCTGGAAATGAGCAGTTCTTC
CDR3aa: CASSLAWGPGNEQFF
abundance: -
j_gene: TRBJ2-1
v_gene: TRBV12-3/TRBV12-4
d_gene: -

CDR3nt: TGCGCCAGCAGCTCTGACAGGGCCGCTGAAGCTTTCTTT
CDR3aa: CASSSDRAAEAFF
abundance: many
j_gene: TRBJ1-1
v_gene: TRBV5-1
d_gene: TRBD1

CDR3nt: TGTGCCTGGGAAGGTGGAGGCCGCCGCTACACCTTC
CDR3aa: CAWEGGGRRYTF
abundance: -
j_gene: TRBJ1-2
v_gene: TRBV30
d_gene: -

CDR3nt: TGTGCCATCACCGCAGGGAGGACAGATACGCAGTATTTT
CDR3aa: CAITAGRTDTQYF
abundance: few
j_gene: TRBJ2-3
v_gene: TRBV10-3
d_gene: -

CDR3nt: TGTGCCAGTAGAGGAACGAACACTGAAGCTTTCTTT
CDR3aa: CASRGTNTEAFF
abundance: many
j_gene: TRBJ1-1
v_gene: TRBV12-3/TRBV12-4
d_gene: -

CDR3nt: TGTGCCAGCAGTCCTGCCGGGACTCAACTGTTTTTT
CDR3aa: CASSPAGTQLFF
abundance: few
j_gene: TRBJ2-2
v_gene: TRBV7-9
d_gene: -

CDR3nt: TGTGCCAGCAGCTTAGCGCAACACGAAACGGGAGACGAGACCCAGTACTTC
CDR3aa: CASSLAQHETGDETQYF
abundance: -
j_gene: TRBJ2-5
v_gene: TRBV7-8
d_gene: -

CDR3nt: TGTGCCAGCAGAGGCCTCTTCAACACTGAAGCTTTCTTT
CDR3aa: CASRGLFNTEAFF
abundance: many
j_gene: TRBJ1-1
v_gene: TRBV12-3/TRBV12-4
d_gene: -

CDR3nt: TGTGCCAGCCACCCGACAGGGCCCGTCGCCGGGGAGCTGTTTTTT
CDR3aa: CASHPTGPVAGELFF
abundance: -
j_gene: TRBJ2-2
v_gene: TRBV7-8
d_gene: TRBD1

CDR3nt: TGTGCCAGCAGTCAGTTCAGCACAGATACGCAGTATTTT
CDR3aa: CASSQFSTDTQYF
abundance: -
j_gene: TRBJ2-3
v_gene: TRBV2
d_gene: -

CDR3nt: TGTGCCAGCAGCCCGACTAGCGGGAGAGCCCTTGAGCAGTTCTTC
CDR3aa: CASSPTSGRALEQFF
abundance: many
j_gene: TRBJ2-1
v_gene: TRBV13
d_gene: TRBD2

CDR3nt: TGTGCCAGCAGGAAAATGAGATACCAAGAGACCCAGTACTTC
CDR3aa: CASRKMRYQETQYF
abundance: many
j_gene: TRBJ2-5
v_gene: TRBV6-1
d_gene: -

CDR3nt: TGTGCCAGCAGGTTGGAGCGGACCTCCTACGAGCAGTACTTC
CDR3aa: CASRLERTSYEQYF
abundance: many
j_gene: TRBJ2-7
v_gene: TRBV11-2
d_gene: -

CDR3nt: TGTGCCAGCAGTCCCCACCTCGAATACGAGCAGTACTTC
CDR3aa: CASSPHLEYEQYF
abundance: many
j_gene: TRBJ2-7
v_gene: TRBV11-2
d_gene: -

CDR3nt: TGCAGTGCTAGCGCGAGCAGACCGAACACCGGGGAGCTGTTTTTT
CDR3aa: CSASASRPNTGELFF
abundance: many
j_gene: TRBJ2-2
v_gene: TRBV20-1
d_gene: -

CDR3nt: TGTGCCAGCAGTGCCACGGGTAGGGCTCAGCCCCAGCATTTT
CDR3aa: CASSATGRAQPQHF
abundance: few
j_gene: TRBJ1-5
v_gene: TRBV6-1
d_gene: -

CDR3nt: TGTGCCAGCTCCGCCGGGACAGGGATCTACGAGCAGTACTTC
CDR3aa: CASSAGTGIYEQYF
abundance: many
j_gene: TRBJ2-7
v_gene: TRBV18
d_gene: TRBD1

CDR3nt: TGTGCCAGCAGCTTCTCCGGGACTACCGCCTACGAGCAGTACTTC
CDR3aa: CASSFSGTTAYEQYF
abundance: many
j_gene: TRBJ2-7
v_gene: TRBV7-2
d_gene: TRBD2

CDR3nt: TGTGCCAGCAGTTTTGACGTTCGAGTTGAAGCTTTCTTT
CDR3aa: CASSFDVRVEAFF
abundance: many
j_gene: TRBJ1-1
v_gene: TRBV12-3/TRBV12-4
d_gene: -

CDR3nt: TGTGCCAGCAGCCCCGACCCCGGGACTACAGCCGGGGAGCTGTTTTTT
CDR3aa: CASSPDPGTTAGELFF
abundance: -
j_gene: TRBJ2-2
v_gene: TRBV11-2
d_gene: TRBD2

CDR3nt: TGTGCCAGCAGTGAAGAAGAGACCCAGTACTTC
CDR3aa: CASSEEETQYF
abundance: many
j_gene: TRBJ2-5
v_gene: TRBV2
d_gene: -

CDR3nt: TGTGCCAGCAGTTTATATCCGGGAGGGCTCGATGAGCAGTTCTTC
CDR3aa: CASSLYPGGLDEQFF
abundance: many
j_gene: TRBJ2-1
v_gene: TRBV28
d_gene: TRBD2

CDR3nt: TGTGCCACCAGCAGAGAGGACAGAATCTATGGCTACACCTTC
CDR3aa: CATSREDRIYGYTF
abundance: many
j_gene: TRBJ1-2
v_gene: TRBV15
d_gene: -

CDR3nt: TGTGCCAGCAGCCCTATTAATTCACCCCTCCACTTT
CDR3aa: CASSPINSPLHF
abundance: many
j_gene: TRBJ1-6
v_gene: TRBV7-9
d_gene: -

CDR3nt: TGTGCCAGCACCCGCCCCAATAGGGGGCAAGGCTACACCTTC
CDR3aa: CASTRPNRGQGYTF
abundance: many
j_gene: TRBJ1-2
v_gene: TRBV12-3/TRBV12-4
d_gene: TRBD1

CDR3nt: TGTGCCAGCAGCTTATACAGGGAAACCGGGGAGCTGTTTTTT
CDR3aa: CASSLYRETGELFF
abundance: many
j_gene: TRBJ2-2
v_gene: TRBV11-2
d_gene: -

CDR3nt: TGTGCCAGCAGCAAAGATCACCCAGGAGACTACGAGCAGTACTTC
CDR3aa: CASSKDHPGDYEQYF
abundance: many
j_gene: TRBJ2-7
v_gene: TRBV21-1
d_gene: -

CDR3nt: TGTGCCAGCAGTGAGGGAAACATTCAGTACTTC
CDR3aa: CASSEGNIQYF
abundance: many
j_gene: TRBJ2-4
v_gene: TRBV2
d_gene: -

CDR3nt: TGTGCCAGCAGAAATCGACAAACCTCCTACGAGCAGTACTTC
CDR3aa: CASRNRQTSYEQYF
abundance: many
j_gene: TRBJ2-7
v_gene: TRBV6-2/TRBV6-3
d_gene: -

CDR3nt: TGTGCCAGTAGTATAGTGGCTACTTCCTACAATGAGCAGTTCTTC
CDR3aa: CASSIVATSYNEQFF
abundance: many
j_gene: TRBJ2-1
v_gene: TRBV19
d_gene: -

CDR3nt: TGTGCCAGCAGTCAAGGTACGGATCAGCCCCAGCATTTT
CDR3aa: CASSQGTDQPQHF
abundance: many
j_gene: TRBJ1-5
v_gene: TRBV12-3/TRBV12-4
d_gene: -

CDR3nt: TGCAGCGTTTCTCCGGACAGGGGAGGCTACACCTTC
CDR3aa: CSVSPDRGGYTF
abundance: many
j_gene: TRBJ1-2
v_gene: TRBV29-1
d_gene: TRBD1

CDR3nt: TGTGCCAGCAGACTCACAGGTGCCTACGAGCAGTACTTC
CDR3aa: CASRLTGAYEQYF
abundance: large
j_gene: TRBJ2-7
v_gene: TRBV27
d_gene: -

CDR3nt: TGTGCCAGCAGTTACTCCACGCCAGGAGGCGGGGGGGGCACAGATACGCAGTATTTT
CDR3aa: CASSYSTPGGGGGTDTQYF
abundance: many
j_gene: TRBJ2-3
v_gene: TRBV6-5
d_gene: TRBD2

CDR3nt: TGCAGTGCCAGGAACGAGGGGGCCGACAATCAGCCCCAGCATTTT
CDR3aa: CSARNEGADNQPQHF
abundance: few
j_gene: TRBJ1-5
v_gene: TRBV20-1
d_gene: TRBD1

CDR3nt: TGTGCCACCAGCAGAGTCCGAGCGGGGTACGAGCAGTACTTC
CDR3aa: CATSRVRAGYEQYF
abundance: many
j_gene: TRBJ2-7
v_gene: TRBV15
d_gene: TRBD2

CDR3nt: TGTGCCAGCAGCAGACGGACAGGCTCTGGGGCCAACGTCCTGACTTTC
CDR3aa: CASSRRTGSGANVLTF
abundance: few
j_gene: TRBJ2-6
v_gene: TRBV7-9
d_gene: TRBD1

CDR3nt: TGTGCCAGCAGTTACTCCGGGACAGGGGGCCAGACCCAGTACTTC
CDR3aa: CASSYSGTGGQTQYF
abundance: many
j_gene: TRBJ2-5
v_gene: TRBV6-2/TRBV6-3
d_gene: TRBD1

CDR3nt: TGCGCCAGCAGTGATTACACCGGGGAGCTGTTTTTT
CDR3aa: CASSDYTGELFF
abundance: many
j_gene: TRBJ2-2
v_gene: TRBV5-1
d_gene: -

CDR3nt: TGTGCCAGCTCGCAGGGAGTAGGCTACGAGCAGTACTTC
CDR3aa: CASSQGVGYEQYF
abundance: many
j_gene: TRBJ2-7
v_gene: TRBV7-7
d_gene: -

CDR3nt: TGTGCCAGTAGTGGCCTACAGGGAAGGGGAGAGACCCAGTACTTC
CDR3aa: CASSGLQGRGETQYF
abundance: few
j_gene: TRBJ2-5
v_gene: TRBV19
d_gene: -

CDR3nt: TGCAGTGCTAGAGATGTCCGGATTGGCACAGATACGCAGTATTTT
CDR3aa: CSARDVRIGTDTQYF
abundance: many
j_gene: TRBJ2-3
v_gene: TRBV20-1
d_gene: -

CDR3nt: TGCAGTGCTCCAACCGGGACAGGGTTCGTGAATACGCAGTATTTT
CDR3aa: CSAPTGTGFVNTQYF
abundance: many
j_gene: TRBJ2-3
v_gene: TRBV20-1
d_gene: TRBD1

CDR3nt: TGCAGTGCTAGAGAATCGCTAGCGGGAGGGTACAATGAGCAGTTCTTC
CDR3aa: CSARESLAGGYNEQFF
abundance: many
j_gene: TRBJ2-1
v_gene: TRBV20-1
d_gene: TRBD2

CDR3nt: TGCAGTGCCCAACGGGGAATCTCCTACGAGCAGTACTTC
CDR3aa: CSAQRGISYEQYF
abundance: many
j_gene: TRBJ2-7
v_gene: TRBV20-1
d_gene: -

CDR3nt: TGTGCCAGCAGCCGAGTACAGGGAGCAGAAAAACTGTTTTTT
CDR3aa: CASSRVQGAEKLFF
abundance: many
j_gene: TRBJ1-4
v_gene: TRBV7-2
d_gene: -

CDR3nt: TGTGCCACCCAAGGACTAGCGGGGTACAATGAGCAGTTCTTC
CDR3aa: CATQGLAGYNEQFF
abundance: many
j_gene: TRBJ2-1
v_gene: TRBV12-3/TRBV12-4
d_gene: TRBD2

CDR3nt: TGCAGCGTCCGGGACAGGGCGCAAGAGACCCAGTACTTC
CDR3aa: CSVRDRAQETQYF
abundance: many
j_gene: TRBJ2-5
v_gene: TRBV29-1
d_gene: TRBD1

CDR3nt: TGTGCCAGCAGTGGGACTAGCGGGAGGGGTACGCAGTATTTT
CDR3aa: CASSGTSGRGTQYF
abundance: many
j_gene: TRBJ2-3
v_gene: TRBV12-3/TRBV12-4
d_gene: TRBD2

CDR3nt: TGTGCCAGCAGCCGCGGAGGGCTGGAGGAGACCCAGTACTTC
CDR3aa: CASSRGGLEETQYF
abundance: many
j_gene: TRBJ2-5
v_gene: TRBV5-6
d_gene: -

CDR3nt: TGTGCCAGCAGCTTAGTAGGTCGGGGACTTACCCTGATGGGTGCTGGCTACACCTTC
CDR3aa: CASSLVGRGLTLMGAGYTF
abundance: few
j_gene: TRBJ1-2
v_gene: TRBV11-1
d_gene: -

CDR3nt: TGCGCCAGCAGCCGTGGGACAGGGAATACTGAAGCTTTCTTT
CDR3aa: CASSRGTGNTEAFF
abundance: many
j_gene: TRBJ1-1
v_gene: TRBV5-1
d_gene: TRBD1

CDR3nt: TGTGCCAGCAGTTACACTTGGACGGCCTCTAACACTGAAGCTTTCTTT
CDR3aa: CASSYTWTASNTEAFF
abundance: many
j_gene: TRBJ1-1
v_gene: TRBV6-5
d_gene: -

CDR3nt: TGTGCCACCAGCCTCCCAACCGACCCCAGGGCTGGCTACACCTTC
CDR3aa: CATSLPTDPRAGYTF
abundance: many
j_gene: TRBJ1-2
v_gene: TRBV15
d_gene: -

CDR3nt: TGTGCCAGCAGCTTAGATCCTTTACCGCGGACCTATGAGCAGCTCTTC
CDR3aa: CASSLDPLPRTYEQLF
abundance: -
j_gene: TRBJ2-1
v_gene: TRBV11-2
d_gene: -

CDR3nt: TGCAGCGTCCCGTTGGAGAACACTGAAGCTTTCTTT
CDR3aa: CSVPLENTEAFF
abundance: many
j_gene: TRBJ1-1
v_gene: TRBV29-1
d_gene: -

CDR3nt: TGTGCCAGCTCACGTCGACAGGGCCTTACTGGCTACACCTTC
CDR3aa: CASSRRQGLTGYTF
abundance: few
j_gene: TRBJ1-2
v_gene: TRBV18
d_gene: TRBD1

CDR3nt: TGCGCCAGCAGCTTGGGTAACAGGGGCCTCAACTATGGCTACACCTTC
CDR3aa: CASSLGNRGLNYGYTF
abundance: many
j_gene: TRBJ1-2
v_gene: TRBV5-1
d_gene: TRBD1

CDR3nt: TGTGCCAGCAGCCAAGGGCAGGGCTACGAGCAGTACTTC
CDR3aa: CASSQGQGYEQYF
abundance: many
j_gene: TRBJ2-7
v_gene: TRBV3-1
d_gene: -